Here is one T cell receptor beta chain with its context. The data are from a study of blood T cell repertoires in COVID-19. Background on the study: Samples representing acute and convalescent COVID-19 were sourced from the United States, Italy and Spain. T cells, B-cell-depleted T cells, or PBMCs provided the cDNA or gDNA that served as material.

CDR1 and CDR2 (germline): LNHDA, SQIVND (reference sequence). Trimming took 3 bases from V and 5 from J; bases not matched to a gene: 8. This CDR3 region has 16 residues. Enrolment of Seattle patients took place during active infection, and they were followed longitudinally. In the study's own analysis: Researchers report that nucleated cell counts were estimated from reference gene primer amplification. Libraries were prepared by immunoSEQ multiplex PCR; TCRdb keeps only in-frame clonotypes and omits some of them. V and J calls plus clone size are reproduced from that table; the DNA served to infer D and trimming. The sample records 350,000 to 450,000 clones, around 87% being singletons.

This receptor was identified in a woman aged 55-75 years with COVID-19, enrolled during active disease. Sequencing used peripheral blood. The chain carries TRBV19 and TRBJ2-7, with 12 positions matching TRBD2. The DNA of the CDR3 is TGTGCCAGTAGTATTGTTCCTAGCGGGGGGGCCGACGAGCAGTACTTC. This translates into CASSIVPSGGADEQYF.